These T cell receptor beta chains were read from a single sample in a study of shared clonotypes between healthy human individuals. The protocol was immunoSEQ multiplex PCR, while the TCRdb copy is restricted to in-frame clones and leaves out a portion. The sample carries about 490,000 clones, roughly 80% recorded once. Sequencing used PBMCs. Every receptor here comes from a woman in her 40s in good health. Some clones in this sample may be carry-over from other donors' samples. Each CDR3 is given with its conserved first and last residue. Fields, in order: clone size, D gene, V gene, J gene, CDR3 DNA, CDR3 protein. A D gene is named only where the DNA matches it firmly. Size values are once, few and many counts, or a class for expanded clones, and some rows have none.

>.|.|TRBV10-1|TRBJ1-4
TGCGCCAGCAGTGACACAGGGAATAATGAAAAACTGTTTTTT
CASSDTGNNEKLFF
>.|.|TRBV6-5|TRBJ2-2
TGTGCCAGCAAAAACCGAGGGGAGGGGGAGCTGTTTTTT
CASKNRGEGELFF
>.|TRBD2|TRBV27|TRBJ2-1
TGTGCCAGCAGTTCGGGGACTAGCGGTCGCAATGAGCAGTTCTTC
CASSSGTSGRNEQFF
>.|.|TRBV5-1|TRBJ1-6
TGCGCCAGCAGCTTGTCGGGGGTCTCCTATAATTCACCCCTCCACTTT
CASSLSGVSYNSPLHF
>.|.|TRBV7-3|TRBJ2-2
TGTGCCAGCAGCACAGGAGCGAGTAGCTCCGGGGAGCTGTTTTTT
CASSTGASSSGELFF
>.|.|TRBV11-2|TRBJ2-2
TGTGCCAGCAGCTTACTTAGGGCATCCGGGGAGCTGTTTTTT
CASSLLRASGELFF
>.|.|TRBV14|TRBJ2-5
TGTGCCAGCAGCCAAGGGGCGGGCCGGGTCCAAGAGACCCAGTACTTC
CASSQGAGRVQETQYF
>.|.|TRBV7-3|TRBJ2-2
TGTGCCAGCAGCTTAACGTATCTGGGGCCGAACACCGGGGAGCTGTTTTTT
CASSLTYLGPNTGELFF
>.|.|TRBV2|TRBJ2-5
TGTGCCAGCAGTGGTATCGGAGGGGGGGAGACCCAGTACTTC
CASSGIGGGETQYF
>.|.|TRBV7-2|TRBJ1-1
TGTGCCAGCAGCCCCCCGGCCCAGGGAAGGACGGGCACTGAAGCTTTCTTT
CASSPPAQGRTGTEAFF
>.|TRBD2|TRBV29-1|TRBJ2-1
TGCAGCGTCTCCCCGCGACTAGCGGGAGGGCATGAGCAGTTCTTC
CSVSPRLAGGHEQFF
>.|.|TRBV7-2|TRBJ1-1
TGTGCCAGCAGCTTTTCACAGGAGAACACTGAAGCTTTCTTT
CASSFSQENTEAFF
>.|.|TRBV28|TRBJ1-1
TGTGCCAGCAGTCCTTATAAAGCCAACACTGAAGCTTTCTTT
CASSPYKANTEAFF
>once|.|TRBV30|TRBJ2-3
TGTGCCTGGATCCCCCCTAGTAACACAGATACGCAGTATTTT
CAWIPPSNTDTQYF
>.|.|TRBV29-1|TRBJ2-3
TGCAGCGCCGGGACAGATACGCAGTATTTT
CSAGTDTQYF
>.|.|TRBV28|TRBJ2-2
TGTGCCAGCAGCCGGACCGGCGGGGAGCTGTTTTTT
CASSRTGGELFF
>few|.|TRBV15|TRBJ1-4
TGTGCCACCAGCGGGGCAGGCCCAGAGGAAAAACTGTTTTTT
CATSGAGPEEKLFF
>.|.|TRBV29-1|TRBJ1-1
TGCAGCGTTAACCCAGCTCTGGTGGCTTTCTTT
CSVNPALVAFF
>.|TRBD1|TRBV4-2|TRBJ1-2
TGTGCCAGCAGCCAAGTGGACAGGGGGACCCTCTATGGCTACACCTTC
CASSQVDRGTLYGYTF
>.|.|TRBV7-5|TRBJ1-4
TGTGCCAGAAGCTTTCTCAGCCAGTCAACTAATGAAAAACTGTTTTTT
CARSFLSQSTNEKLFF
>.|.|TRBV4-3|TRBJ1-2
TGCGCCAGCAGCCAAGATGCTGCCTCGATAGGCTACACCTTC
CASSQDAASIGYTF
>.|.|TRBV21-1|TRBJ1-2
TGTGCCAGCAGCAGCGGGGACAGAAACTATGGCTACACCTTC
CASSSGDRNYGYTF
>.|.|TRBV2|TRBJ2-3
TGTGCCAGCACTGGACAGATCCTCCCCACAGATACGCAGTATTTT
CASTGQILPTDTQYF
>.|TRBD2|TRBV7-6|TRBJ2-1
TGTGCCAGCAGCCCGGGCGGACTAGCAGGCAATGAGCAGTTCTTC
CASSPGGLAGNEQFF
>once|.|TRBV9|TRBJ2-2
TGTGCCAGCAGCGCTTCCGTGGGGACCTACGCGAACACCGGGGAGCTGTTTTTT
CASSASVGTYANTGELFF
>.|.|TRBV6-5|TRBJ2-7
TGTGCCAGCAGCCGTACCCAGGGCGAGGGCTACGAGCAGTACTTC
CASSRTQGEGYEQYF
>.|.|TRBV15|TRBJ2-3
TGTGCCACCAGCAGGGACAGCCTGAGCACAGATACGCAGTATTTT
CATSRDSLSTDTQYF
>many|.|TRBV7-8|TRBJ1-4
TGTGCCAGCAGCTTAGCGTCACAGGGACGTGAAAAACTGTTTTTT
CASSLASQGREKLFF
>many|.|TRBV6-1|TRBJ1-3
TGTGCCAGCAGTGGGGGGATCGCGTCTGGAAACACCATATATTTT
CASSGGIASGNTIYF
>.|.|TRBV5-4|TRBJ2-2
TGTGCCAGCAGCTTCCCCCCCGGGACCGCAACCGGGGAGCTGTTTTTT
CASSFPPGTATGELFF
>once|.|TRBV18|TRBJ2-7
TGTGCCAGCTCACTTGGGCGGGGCACCACCTACGAGCAGTACTTC
CASSLGRGTTYEQYF
>.|.|TRBV7-9|TRBJ1-1
TGTGCCAGCAGCTTAGAGACGGATCACACTGAAGCTTTCTTT
CASSLETDHTEAFF
>.|.|TRBV25-1|TRBJ1-1
TGCGCCAGCAGCCTCACAGGTGGGAACACTGAAGCTTTCTTT
CASSLTGGNTEAFF
>.|TRBD1|TRBV9|TRBJ1-5
TGTGCCAGCAGCGTAGGGGGGGACAGAGATCAGCCCCAGCATTTT
CASSVGGDRDQPQHF
>.|.|TRBV6-4|TRBJ2-7
TGTGCCAGCAGTCCACTTCCCTGGACCTACGAGCAGTACTTC
CASSPLPWTYEQYF
>many|TRBD1|TRBV30|TRBJ2-2
TGTGCCTGGAGTGCTCAGGGGGTGACCGGGGAGCTGTTTTTT
CAWSAQGVTGELFF
>once|TRBD1|TRBV6-1|TRBJ1-4
TGTGCCAGCAGTGAAGCGACAGGGATGGGTGAAAAACTGTTTTTT
CASSEATGMGEKLFF
>.|.|TRBV10-2|TRBJ2-7
TGCGCCAGCAGTGAGCAGTACTTC
CASSEQYF
>.|.|TRBV7-9|TRBJ1-2
TGTGCCAGCAGCTTAGCGGGGCAGGGACATGGCTACACCTTC
CASSLAGQGHGYTF
>.|.|TRBV7-2|TRBJ1-3
TGTGCCAGCAGCATATCAGGGGCCTTTTCTGGAAACACCATATATTTT
CASSISGAFSGNTIYF
>once|.|TRBV7-9|TRBJ1-5
TGTGCCAGCAGCTTAGGGGTGGGGGCAGGTCAGCCCCAGCATTTT
CASSLGVGAGQPQHF
>once|TRBD2|TRBV10-2|TRBJ2-7
TGCGCCAGCAGTGAGGCTGGGGGGGCCTACGAGCAGTACTTC
CASSEAGGAYEQYF
>once|TRBD1|TRBV5-6|TRBJ1-5
TGTGCCAGCAGCCACAGACAGGGGAGGAATCAGCCCCAGCATTTT
CASSHRQGRNQPQHF
>.|.|TRBV28|TRBJ1-5
TGTGCCAGCAGTGCGCAGGGGTTAAGGCAGCCCCAGCATTTT
CASSAQGLRQPQHF
>.|.|TRBV2|TRBJ2-7
TGTGCCAGCAGTGGAGACATCTACGAGCAGTACTTC
CASSGDIYEQYF
>.|.|TRBV5-4|TRBJ1-3
TGTGCCAGCAGTCTCGGGGGCAACACCATATATTTT
CASSLGGNTIYF
>once|.|TRBV30|TRBJ1-1
TGTGCCTGGGGAGAACAGGCGCTCGACCCTGAAGCTTTCTTT
CAWGEQALDPEAFF
>once|.|TRBV11-3|TRBJ2-2
TGTGCCAGCAGTGGCAGCGGGGGGGAGCTGTTTTTT
CASSGSGGELFF
>.|TRBD1|TRBV5-1|TRBJ2-5
TGCGCCAGCAGCCCGACTGGGACAGGGAGAGAGACCCAGTACTTC
CASSPTGTGRETQYF
>.|.|TRBV5-6|TRBJ2-3
TGTGCCAGCAGCTTGGCCTCACGCACAGATACGCAGTATTTT
CASSLASRTDTQYF
>once|.|TRBV30|TRBJ2-1
TGTGCCTGGACCCCCCGGCGGACTGAGCAGTTCTTC
CAWTPRRTEQFF
>.|.|TRBV6-1|TRBJ2-7
TGTGCCAGCAGTGAGTCGAGTCCCTACGAGCAGTACTTC
CASSESSPYEQYF
>.|TRBD2|TRBV10-3|TRBJ2-2
TGTGCCATCAGTCCGACTAGCGGGGACCCCACCGGGGAGCTGTTTTTT
CAISPTSGDPTGELFF
>.|.|TRBV2|TRBJ2-5
TGTGCATGCACCCGCTCAGGACAGTACCAAGAGACCCAGTACTTC
CACTRSGQYQETQYF